The subject of this entry is one TCR beta chain. This clonotype was picked up many times. Its antigen remains unidentified. Within one base of it there is no much larger clone, and no base qualities were kept. The library was generated by multiplex PCR. The listed sequencing device is Illumina HiSeq 4000. iRepertoire HTBI primers and Arm-PCR amplification of CDR3 regions were used to construct TCR beta libraries. PCR products were gel purified before sequencing. Under the source paper's analysis protocol: A total of fewer than 80 TRBV and approximately 13 TRBJ segments were identified across samples and were used for gene usage analysis of CDR3 amino acid clonotypes. COPE and FqMerger were used to merge filtered high-quality paired reads into contigs. BLAST was used to align contigs to the IMGT TRBV, TRBD and TRBJ reference genes, and CDR3 was defined following IMGT. Any clonotype with a frequency above 0.1% was counted as a highly expanded clone. Shannon entropy was used to measure repertoire diversity, and the Gini coefficient was used to measure V-J evenness. A clonotype found in more than one individual was treated as public. The public reads were reanalyzed by TCRdb: fastp trimming at Q25, MiXCR alignment, in-frame beta chains only. CDR3 protein duplicates are merged, each entry listing the most common genes and DNA. TCRdb's processing, not the authors', yielded these V and J calls. In all, the sample holds about 310,000 distinct CDR3 sequences, and around 21% of those were seen once. The top ten clonotypes cover roughly 50% of the sample.

In the paper's terms, the time point label means: persistent/refractory GD, antithyroid drugs over 5 years with positive TRAb. RNA was extracted from PBMCs in TRIzol for both TCR sequencing and RNA sequencing. Graves' disease was diagnosed according to American Thyroid Association guidelines. The patients came from an endocrinology department in Xi'an, China. Each patient gave approximately 9 milliliters of peripheral blood, collected in an EDTA anticoagulant tube. Ficoll Paque Plus density gradient separation was used to isolate PBMCs, and no further T cell sorting was done. An Agilent 2100 Bioanalyzer and agarose gel were used to assess RNA quality, and a NanoDrop 2000 was used to measure RNA concentration. The sample is drawn from a study of regulatory T cells in long-lasting Graves disease (dated by TCRdb to about 2021). Study-level background: Persistent Graves' disease was defined as persistently positive TSH receptor autoantibodies together with antithyroid drug treatment for over 5 years. The study was registered as a clinical trial and conducted in China. A total of 35 or so samples underwent TCR sequencing: around 13 from persistent and some 20 from newly diagnosed Graves' disease patients. This study used TCR sequencing and RNA sequencing of peripheral blood to compare persistent Graves' disease patients against newly diagnosed Graves' disease patients. On average, persistent Graves' disease patients in the clinical cohort had been on antithyroid drugs for around ten years. Beyond this particular receptor, the publication reports: Lower TCR Shannon entropy and fewer highly expanded clones were observed in persistent Graves' disease patients than in newly diagnosed patients, which suggested clonal expansion. The small sample size was acknowledged by the authors as a limitation that may reduce accuracy. More public clonotypes were shared among persistent patients (2,741) than among newly diagnosed patients (just under 1,000). TRBV28, TRBJ1-2 and TRBJ2-5 were preferentially used in persistent disease, while TRBV20-1 and TRBJ2-1 were favored in newly diagnosed disease. Sequencing and analysis were restricted to the TCR beta chain. Because the primary lesion, thyroid tissue, could not be accessed, the study looked at peripheral blood alone.

Here V drops 3 bases and J drops 11 bases, and the junction holds 7 bases not matched to any gene. The CDR3 contains 14 residues, cysteine and phenylalanine counted. Only the CDR3 DNA is retained, 42 bases long and in frame from the first base. The CDR1 and CDR2 encoded by the germline V gene are KGHSH and LQKENI. This sequence was found in a female donor with Graves disease. The input for sequencing was peripheral blood mononuclear cells (PBMCs), taken when the disease was refractory, from a patient treated with antithyroid drugs. This sequence uses TRBV18 and TRBJ1-1, with 12 bases in between that match TRBD1. In nucleotide form, the sequence is TGTGCCAGCTCACCGGACGGGACAGGGGGCGACGCTTTCTTT. Its product reads: CASSPDGTGGDAFF.